These T cell receptor beta chains were read from a single sample in a study of immune characterization of retroperitoneal liposarcoma. TCRdb redid the calling of the PCR reads with MiXCR, one entry per CDR3 protein. The repertoire has approximately 9,600 distinct CDR3 sequences, about 30% of them found once; the top ten carry 8.2%. Material: tumor tissue. The source of these receptors is a male donor with retroperitoneal liposarcoma. Each CDR3 is given with its conserved first and last residue. The D gene is left open where the match is weak. Size is omitted from some rows. Given values are once, few, many or a class for expanded clones.

j_gene,abundance,len,d_gene,v_gene,CDR3nt,CDR3aa
TRBJ2-7,-,15,TRBD1,TRBV7-9,TGTGCCAGCAGCTTAGCAGGACAGGGCAACAATGAGCAGTACTTC,CASSLAGQGNNEQYF
TRBJ2-7,-,14,-,TRBV6-1,TGTGCCAGCAGAGCCCAGGGGAACCCTAGAGAGCAGTACTTC,CASRAQGNPREQYF
TRBJ2-3,-,15,-,TRBV6-6,TGTGCCACCGATAAGTCTGCGGGATACACAGATACGCAGTATTTT,CATDKSAGYTDTQYF
TRBJ2-7,many,11,-,TRBV12-3/TRBV12-4,TGTGCCAGCAGCCGCAACTACGAGCAGTACTTC,CASSRNYEQYF
TRBJ2-5,many,16,-,TRBV7-2,TGTGCCAGCAGCTTAGGTTCCGCGGGGTCCCAAGAGACCCAGTACTTC,CASSLGSAGSQETQYF
TRBJ2-2,-,14,TRBD2,TRBV6-1,TGTGCCAGCAGTGAACTAGCGGGGTCCGGGGAGCTGTTTTTT,CASSELAGSGELFF
TRBJ2-3,-,15,TRBD1,TRBV25-1,TGTGCCAGCAGCCGACAGGGCCAAAGCACAGATACGCAGTATTTT,CASSRQGQSTDTQYF
TRBJ1-1,-,13,-,TRBV7-6,TGTGCCAGCAGCTCACAGGGTGGGACTGAAGCTTTCTTT,CASSSQGGTEAFF
TRBJ2-1,-,15,-,TRBV7-3,TGTGCCAGCAGCCACCTCACGGGAGATAACTACGAGCAGTTCTTC,CASSHLTGDNYEQFF
TRBJ2-1,-,12,-,TRBV6-1,TGTGCCAGCAGTGAACCCGGGCACGAGCAGTTCTTC,CASSEPGHEQFF
TRBJ2-1,medium-sized,16,TRBD2,TRBV6-6,TGTGCCAGCAGTTACTCGATTGGACTAGCGGGAGGTGAGCAGTTCTTC,CASSYSIGLAGGEQFF
TRBJ2-2,-,15,TRBD1,TRBV7-2,TGTGCCAGCAGCCCACCGACAGGGGGCGGCGGGGAGCTGTTTTTT,CASSPPTGGGGELFF
TRBJ2-7,many,15,TRBD2,TRBV6-1,TGTGCCAGCAAATCACTAGCGGGAGGGCCGGGTGAGCAGTACTTC,CASKSLAGGPGEQYF
TRBJ2-1,medium-sized,18,TRBD2,TRBV7-2,TGTGCCAGCAGCTTAGGGCCCCCTAGCGGGAGGGCCGAAGAGACCCAGTTCTTC,CASSLGPPSGRAEETQFF
TRBJ1-1,-,14,-,TRBV6-1,TGTGCCAGCAGCTTGGCGGGGTCGGGCACTGAAGCTTTCTTT,CASSLAGSGTEAFF
TRBJ2-7,medium-sized,16,TRBD1,TRBV11-2,TGTGCCAGCAGCTTTCGTTCCGGGACAGGGACCTACGAGCAGTACTTC,CASSFRSGTGTYEQYF
TRBJ2-7,-,15,TRBD1,TRBV6-1,TGTGCCCCTCTCTTATGGGACAGGGAACCTTACGAGCAGTACTTC,CAPLLWDREPYEQYF
TRBJ2-7,few,18,-,TRBV28,TGTGCCAGCAGTTTCTCGTTAATTTCGCCTGATTCAACCAACGAGCAGTACTTC,CASSFSLISPDSTNEQYF
TRBJ2-5,-,14,TRBD1,TRBV7-6,TGTGCCAGCAGCTTAGGGGACAGGGGAGAGACCCAGTACTTC,CASSLGDRGETQYF
TRBJ2-3,once,17,-,TRBV6-5,TGTGCCAGCAGTGATGAAACAGGAGCCCTAGCCAAAAACATTCAGTATTTT,CASSDETGALAKNIQYF
TRBJ1-2,-,14,-,TRBV6-1,TGTGCCAGTTCGGCAGGCAACGGGGTGGATGGCTACACCTTC,CASSAGNGVDGYTF
TRBJ1-2,many,16,-,TRBV6-1,TGTGCCAGCGCTGACCGCACAGGGATTTCTAACTATGGCTACACCTTC,CASADRTGISNYGYTF
TRBJ2-1,-,13,-,TRBV11-3,TGTGCCAGCAGCTCCGGGACTCCCTACGAGCAGTTCTTC,CASSSGTPYEQFF
TRBJ1-1,many,15,-,TRBV7-8,TGTGCCAGCAGCCCCCAGGGCGGGGTGAACACTGAAGCTTTCTTT,CASSPQGGVNTEAFF
TRBJ2-1,many,16,TRBD2,TRBV7-2,TGTGCCAGCAGCTCGCTGACTAGCGGGGCGACCTACGAGCAGTTCTTC,CASSSLTSGATYEQFF
TRBJ2-1,-,14,-,TRBV6-6,TGTGCCAGCACCAAAGGAGCGGTGCTTAATGAGCAGTTCTTC,CASTKGAVLNEQFF
TRBJ2-1,many,12,-,TRBV6-1,TGTGCCAGCAAGAACGGAATCTTTTCTCAGTTCTTC,CASKNGIFSQFF
TRBJ2-7,many,14,-,TRBV11-2,TGTGCCAGCAGCTTCTCCCCTAGGACCGATGAGCAGTACTTC,CASSFSPRTDEQYF
TRBJ1-2,once,23,-,TRBV7-6,-,CASSLGAGANEQYFGAGGYGYTF
TRBJ2-2,-,12,-,TRBV6-4,TGTGCCAGCCAGGAGGACACCGGGGAGCTGTTTTTT,CASQEDTGELFF
TRBJ1-1,-,13,-,TRBV12-3/TRBV12-4,TGTGCCAGCAGCTCGGGTCCGAACACTGAAGCTTTCTTT,CASSSGPNTEAFF
TRBJ2-4,-,15,TRBD2,TRBV6-4,TGTGCCAGCAGTCGACTAGCGGGAGTAGGTAATGAGCAGTACTTC,CASSRLAGVGNEQYF
TRBJ2-2,-,14,-,TRBV10-1,TGCGCCAGCAGTGGTTACGGGAATACCGGGGAGCTGTTTTTT,CASSGYGNTGELFF
TRBJ2-5,few,15,-,TRBV10-2,TGCGCCACCCTCAGTCCGGAGGCAGGGCAAGAGACCCAGTACTTC,CATLSPEAGQETQYF
TRBJ2-1,-,12,-,TRBV25-1,TGTGCCAGCAGTAAACAGGGCCATGAGCAGTTCTTC,CASSKQGHEQFF
TRBJ2-3,medium-sized,16,-,TRBV6-1,TGTGCCAGCAGGAAGATAGTTAGAGCCAGCACAGATACGCAGTATTTT,CASRKIVRASTDTQYF
TRBJ2-2,medium-sized,18,TRBD1,TRBV6-1,TGTGCCAGCAGTGAACTCCACAGGGGACCCGCGAACACCGGGGAGCTGTTTTTT,CASSELHRGPANTGELFF
TRBJ2-1,-,17,TRBD2,TRBV25-1,TGTGCCAGCAGTGAACAGGAGGGGACTAGCGGGGTCAATGAGCAGTTCTTC,CASSEQEGTSGVNEQFF
TRBJ2-3,-,16,TRBD1,TRBV6-4,TGTGCCAGCAGTGACTCTGAGACAGGGGACACAGATACGCAGTATTTT,CASSDSETGDTDTQYF
TRBJ2-5,medium-sized,16,TRBD1,TRBV6-1,TGTGCCAGCAGAAGGGTAGGACAGGCGGGTAAAGAGACCCAGTACTTC,CASRRVGQAGKETQYF
TRBJ2-1,medium-sized,14,TRBD1,TRBV12-3/TRBV12-4,TGTGCCAGCATCCGGACAGGGGGCTTTGATGAGCAGTTCTTC,CASIRTGGFDEQFF